These 23 T cell receptor beta chains share one sample of origin, sequenced in a study of T-cell reconstitution after alpha-beta-depleted transplantation in children. Researchers prepared the TCRbeta library using unique molecular identifiers, the study reports. TCRdb re-called the PCR reads with MiXCR, one entry per CDR3 protein. The table shows about 98,000 distinct CDR3 sequences, with less than 6% occurring only once. The source was PBMCs, mostly from graft donor cells, collected 60 days after TCRalphabeta/CD19-depleted stem cell transplant. The origin of the receptors is a female patient aged 2-9 years who had a stem cell transplant for Fanconi anemia, so the T cells may come from the graft donor.

In its sample, this clonotype was seen a few times. The chain couples TRBV29-1 to TRBJ1-2; D not certain. V shed 0 bases and J shed 2 bases, with 7 bases lying between them. The germline CDR1 and CDR2 sequences are SQVTM and ANQGSEA. There are 13 residues in the CDR3. CDR3 in amino acids: CSVEEQSNYGYTF. In DNA form, the CDR3 reads TGCAGCGTTGAAGAACAGTCCAACTATGGCTACACCTTC.

Ten or more counts support this clonotype. This sequence joins TRBV20-1 and TRBJ2-1; D not certain. Germline V gene data show CDR1 as DFQATT and CDR2 as SNEGSKA (reference sequence). Between the trimmed V and J ends, which lost 6 bases and 3 bases, there was a span of 9 bases. This CDR3 contains 12 residues. CDR3 sequence: CSATSRYNEQFF. In DNA form, the CDR3 reads TGCAGTGCCACCAGCCGCTACAATGAGCAGTTCTTC.

This clonotype has at least ten counts. The chain has TRBV4-1 and TRBJ2-3; 9 positions agree with TRBD1. The germline gives CDR1 MGHRA, CDR2 YSYEKL. The CDR3 contains 15 residues. The V and J ends lost 6 bases and 4 bases, in that order; junction bases with no gene match: 8. This CDR3 reads CASSQWGQGSDTQYF. CDR3 bases: TGCGCCAGCAGTCAATGGGGACAGGGTTCAGATACGCAGTATTTT.

This clonotype was observed at least ten times. J is TRBJ2-7 and V is TRBV5-1; D ambiguous. Trimming left V 0 bases short and J 3 bases short, with 4 bases between. This CDR3 has 12 residues. Germline V gene data show CDR1 as SGHRS and CDR2 as YFSETQ. CDR3 protein: CASSLGLYEQYF. For the CDR3, the DNA is TGCGCCAGCAGCTTGGGGCTCTACGAGCAGTACTTC.

The sample holds many counts of this clonotype. This chain uses TRBV12-3 or TRBV12-4 with TRBJ2-1; weak D call: TRBD2 (5 bases). The ends were cut back, 6 bases at V and 5 bases at J, with 14 bases in the middle. The CDR3 sequence is 14 residues long. CDR3 residues: CASRANGVNNEQFF. In DNA form, the CDR3 reads TGTGCCAGCAGAGCAAACGGGGTAAACAATGAGCAGTTCTTC.

At least ten counts were recorded for this clonotype. The rearrangement joins TRBV20-1 to TRBJ2-1; 9 nucleotides agree with TRBD2. V lost 3 bases to trimming and J lost 7 bases; unmatched junction nucleotides: 13. CDR3 length: 16 amino acids. Germline CDR1 DFQATT, CDR2 SNEGSKA (reference sequence). CDR3 in amino acids: CSASSPVAGGRNEQFF. In DNA, the CDR3 is TGCAGTGCTAGTTCCCCAGTTGCGGGGGGGAGGAATGAGCAGTTCTTC.

This clonotype came up a few times. The chain links TRBV6-5 to TRBJ1-2; 8 bases agree with TRBD1. V lost 2 bases, J lost 5 bases, and 4 bases stayed unmatched. This CDR3 spans 14 amino acids. Germline V gives CDR1 MNHEY, CDR2 SVGAGI. CDR3 residues: CASSYGQGQYGYTF. The CDR3, as DNA: TGTGCCAGCAGTTACGGACAGGGCCAGTATGGCTACACCTTC.

This clonotype was recorded many times. The chain uses TRBV28 and TRBJ1-2, with 8 nucleotides matching TRBD1. The CDR3 is made up of 17 amino acids. Unmatched junction bases numbered 8, after V lost 2 bases and J lost 0 bases. Germline V CDR1 and CDR2: MDHEN, SYDVKM. This CDR3 reads CASSLSGTGRANYGYTF. The DNA for the CDR3 is TGTGCCAGCAGTTTAAGTGGGACAGGCCGAGCTAACTATGGCTACACCTTC.

The chain combines TRBV7-3 with TRBJ2-1, with 9 bases matching TRBD1. The CDR3 contains 13 residues. The V segment lost 5 bases and the J segment 9 bases; nucleotides outside the gene matches: 5. Per the germline V gene, CDR1 is SGHTA and CDR2 is FQGTGA. CDR3 nucleotides: TGTGCCAGCAGCCGGGACAGGGAAGGTGAGCAGTTCTTC. Translating gives CASSRDREGEQFF.

This sequence joins TRBV7-3 and TRBJ2-1; 7 bases match TRBD1. V shed 0 bases and J 6 bases; nucleotides not matched to a gene: 2. Looked up from germline, CDR1 is SGHTA and CDR2 is FQGTGA. This CDR3 comprises 14 residues. CDR3 protein: CASSLTRTGNEQFF. CDR3 in DNA: TGTGCCAGCAGCTTAACTCGGACAGGCAATGAGCAGTTCTTC. Filled out from reference TRBV7-3 and TRBJ2-1, the complete variable domain reads GAGVSQTPSNKVTEKGKYVELRCDPISGHTALYWYRQSLGQGPEFLIYFQGTGAADDSGLPNDRFFAVRPEGSVSTLKIQRTERGDSAVYLCASSLTRTGNEQFFGPGTRLTVL.

This clonotype turned up a few times. The CDR3 loop is CASSSQGTASGANVLTF. CDR3 coding DNA: TGTGCCAGCAGCTCACAGGGGACTGCCTCTGGGGCCAACGTCCTGACTTTC. The V and J genes are TRBV7-9 and TRBJ2-6; a possible D gene is TRBD1 (7 bases). Trimming removed 4 bases at V and 0 bases at J, with 13 bases between. CDR1 SEHNR and CDR2 FQNEAQ come from the germline V gene (reference sequence). The CDR3 consists of 17 residues.

The V call is TRBV20-1, the J call TRBJ2-7, with 9 nucleotides matching TRBD1. The CDR3 sequence is 13 residues long. The J segment lost 6 bases and the V segment lost 8 bases, leaving 11 bases of the junction unmatched. Germline V CDR1 and CDR2: DFQATT, SNEGSKA (reference sequence). The CDR3 protein is CSSLARTGVEQYF. The CDR3 DNA reads as TGCAGTTCCTTGGCTCGGACAGGGGTCGAGCAGTACTTC.

In this sample, this clonotype turned up many times. The gene calls are TRBV5-1 and TRBJ2-7; 8 nucleotides agree with TRBD1. CDR1 SGHRS and CDR2 YFSETQ come from the germline V gene. V shed 4 bases, J shed 4 bases, and the junction held 4 bases outside the gene matches. CDR3 length: 13 amino acids. The CDR3 nucleotides read TGCGCCAGCAGCCGACAGGGGAGGTACGAGCAGTACTTC. This codes for CASSRQGRYEQYF.

In its sample, this clonotype was seen a few times. The rearrangement links TRBV20-1 to TRBJ1-5; possible D gene TRBD1, 5 bases. The germline V and J ends were trimmed by 4 bases and 3 bases, with 25 bases remaining between them. Germline V gene sequence: CDR1 DFQATT, CDR2 SNEGSKA (reference sequence). The CDR3 consists of 18 residues. The CDR3 region is CSANPPGSGGLYNQPQHF. The CDR3 DNA reads TGCAGTGCTAATCCCCCAGGGTCGGGAGGATTATACAATCAGCCCCAGCATTTT.

This clonotype showed up many times. The chain links TRBV4-1 to TRBJ2-1; D may correspond to TRBD1 or TRBD2 (5 bases each). In germline, CDR1 is MGHRA, CDR2 YSYEKL. The CDR3 consists of 13 residues. Trimming pared 7 bases from V and 0 bases from J, leaving 7 bases between. The CDR3 DNA reads TGCGCCAGCACCGGGGCCTCCTACAATGAGCAGTTCTTC. Translation: CASTGASYNEQFF.

This clonotype was seen many times. The chain has TRBV25-1 and TRBJ2-7; the match to TRBD1 covers 8 bases. This CDR3 has 14 residues. The V gene's germline CDR1 is MGHDK and CDR2 SYGVNS. V was pared by 3 bases and J by 4 bases, with 5 bases of the junction left unmatched. The CDR3 DNA sequence: TGTGCCAGCAGTGAGAGGACAGGGAGGTACGAGCAGTACTTC. Its translation: CASSERTGRYEQYF.

In this sample, this clonotype turned up many times. The CDR3 DNA sequence: TGTGCCACCAGCAGTGGGGGTATAGGTGAGCAGTTCTTC. This sequence encodes CATSSGGIGEQFF. The chain uses TRBV15 and TRBJ2-1; the D call may be TRBD1 or TRBD2 (5 bases each). CDR1 LNHNV and CDR2 YYDKDF come from the germline V gene (reference sequence). V lost 3 bases and J 9 bases, leaving 12 bases between the germline ends. The CDR3 length is 13 residues. The full variable domain, rest sourced from reference TRBV15 and TRBJ2-1, is DAMVIQNPRYQVTQFGKPVTLSCSQTLNHNVMYWYQQKSSQAPKLLFHYYDKDFNNEADTPDNFQSRRPNTSFCFLDIRSPGLGDTAMYLCATSSGGIGEQFFGPGTRLTVL.

The chain has TRBV7-3 and TRBJ2-2; 7 nucleotides match TRBD1. The ends lost 7 bases at V and 1 base at J; junction bases unmatched: 12. Germline CDR1 SGHTA, CDR2 FQGTGA. The CDR3 is made up of 17 amino acids. The CDR3 loop reads CASTLNPTGLNTGELFF. CDR3 nucleotide sequence: TGTGCCAGCACTCTAAACCCGACAGGGCTGAACACCGGGGAGCTGTTTTTT.

In its sample, this clonotype was seen many times. This rearrangement joins TRBV3-1 to TRBJ2-1, with 10 bases identical to TRBD1. Germline values: CDR1 LGHDT, CDR2 YNNKEL (reference sequence). This CDR3 is built from 20 residues. The J segment lost 4 bases and the V segment lost 4 bases, leaving 19 bases of the junction unmatched. The CDR3 DNA sequence: TGTGCCAGCAGCCTCGACAGGGGGCGACTAGCCTCTAAGGGGTACAATGAGCAGTTCTTC. Translated: CASSLDRGRLASKGYNEQFF.

This clonotype showed up many times. The gene calls are TRBV20-1 and TRBJ2-5, with unresolved D. Germline CDR1 is DFQATT and CDR2 is SNEGSKA (reference sequence). This CDR3 has 13 amino acids. Trimming took 3 bases from V and 0 from J, leaving 8 bases between them. The CDR3 loop reads CSASPRYQETQYF. In nucleotides, the CDR3 is TGCAGTGCTAGCCCGCGGTACCAAGAGACCCAGTACTTC.

This clonotype occurred many times. The V and J genes are TRBV28 and TRBJ2-3; 10 positions match TRBD1. V lost 5 bases to trimming and J lost 3 bases; unmatched junction nucleotides: 11. Per germline, CDR1 MDHEN and CDR2 SYDVKM. The CDR3 runs 17 residues. The CDR3 region is CASSPRQGARGTDTQYF. The CDR3 coding sequence is TGTGCCAGCAGTCCCAGACAGGGGGCGCGGGGAACAGATACGCAGTATTTT. The full variable domain, completed using reference TRBV28 and TRBJ2-3, is DVKVTQSSRYLVKRTGEKVFLECVQDMDHENMFWYRQDPGLGLRLIYFSYDVKMKEKGDIPEGYSVSREKKERFSLILESASTNQTSMYLCASSPRQGARGTDTQYFGPGTRLTVL.

This clonotype has only a few counts. The rearrangement links TRBV12-3 or TRBV12-4 to TRBJ2-7, with D tentatively TRBD2 (6 bases). V was clipped by 1 base and J by 2 bases, with 12 bases between them. This CDR3 is 15 amino acids long. CDR3 coding DNA: TGTGCCAGCAGTTTAGTAGCGGAAATAGCCTACGAGCAGTACTTC. Encoded protein: CASSLVAEIAYEQYF.

This clonotype has a count of ten or more. The V and J genes are TRBV5-1 and TRBJ2-7; a weak D match, TRBD1 (5 bases). Germline CDR1 is SGHRS and CDR2 is YFSETQ. Deletions cut 3 bases from V and 3 bases from J, with 10 bases between. The CDR3 loop spans 13 amino acids. CDR3 in amino acids: CASSSSRDYEQYF. The CDR3 DNA reads as TGCGCCAGCAGCTCTTCCAGGGACTACGAGCAGTACTTC.